These 22 T cell receptor beta chains share one sample of origin, sequenced in a study of T cell responses to AZD1222 COVID-19 vaccine. Sequencing was performed with immunoSEQ multiplex PCR; in TCRdb, only in-frame clones are kept and a portion is missing. The data contain 150,000 or so clones, 80% to 95% of them singletons. The specimen comprised peripheral blood, sampled 28 days after the second AZD1222 dose. All receptors come from an adult who received the AZD1222 COVID-19 vaccine.

The chain links TRBV5-8 to TRBJ1-6; TRBD1 matches at 7 bases. The trim removed 0 bases at V and 5 bases at J, leaving 2 bases unmatched. CDR1 SGHTS and CDR2 YDEGEE come from the germline V gene. This CDR3 comprises 15 residues. The CDR3 reads CASSLETGNNSPLHF. The CDR3, as DNA: TGTGCCAGCAGCTTGGAGACAGGGAATAATTCACCCCTCCACTTT.

The V and J genes are TRBV5-1 and TRBJ2-3, with 13 bases aligning to TRBD2. Germline V CDR1 and CDR2: SGHRS, YFSETQ. The CDR3 extends over 15 amino acids. J gave up 5 bases and V 5 bases, and 5 bases lay outside the gene matches. CDR3 amino acids: CASREGTSGKDTQYF. CDR3 coding DNA: TGCGCCAGCAGAGAGGGGACTAGCGGGAAAGATACGCAGTATTTT. Full variable domain (outside the CDR3, taken from reference TRBV5-1 and TRBJ2-3): KAGVTQTPRYLIKTRGQQVTLSCSPISGHRSVSWYQQTPGQGLQFLFEYFSETQRNKGNFPGRFSGRQFSNSRSEMNVSTLELGDSALYLCASREGTSGKDTQYFGPGTRLTVL.

The rearrangement uses TRBV3-1 (or the pseudogene TRBV3-2) and TRBJ2-6; no definite D call. The CDR3 contains 13 residues. V shed 1 base and J shed 4 bases, with 2 bases lying between them. CDR1 and CDR2 (germline): LGHDT, YNNKEL (reference sequence). CDR3 sequence: CASSQVGANVLTF. CDR3 nucleotides: TGTGCCAGCAGCCAAGTAGGGGCCAACGTCCTGACTTTC.

The chain has TRBV7-9 and TRBJ2-7, with D perhaps matching TRBD1 or TRBD2 (5 bases each). The germline CDR1 and CDR2 sequences are SEHNR and FQNEAQ (reference sequence). The CDR3 spans 13 residues. V lost 5 bases, J lost 6 bases, and 14 bases lay in between. In DNA, the CDR3 is TGTGCCAGCAGCCACCGGGACCTCGGCGAGCAGTACTTC. It is translated as CASSHRDLGEQYF.

The V call is TRBV29-1, the J call TRBJ1-1; D possibly corresponds to TRBD1 (5 bases). The V end lost 4 bases, the J end lost 6 bases, and 21 bases lay between the germline ends. Per the germline V gene, CDR1 is SQVTM and CDR2 is ANQGSEA. The CDR3 runs to 15 residues. CDR3 sequence reads: CSVGARWGRVAEAFF. CDR3 nucleotide sequence: TGCAGCGTTGGGGCCCGGTGGGGACGGGTCGCTGAAGCTTTCTTT.

The chain joins TRBV28 to TRBJ1-1; D not certain. V dropped 2 bases and J dropped 10 bases, with 20 bases sitting between them. Germline V CDR1 and CDR2: MDHEN, SYDVKM. This CDR3 has 15 residues. In DNA, the CDR3 is TGTGCCAGCAGTTTAGCCACCTTAAGAGGAAGAATAGCTTTCTTT. The encoded protein is CASSLATLRGRIAFF.

The genes are TRBV19 and TRBJ1-6; TRBD1 is a possible D gene (5 bases). Trimming shortened V by 3 bases and J by 8 bases, and 14 bases separated the two germline ends. CDR1 is LNHDA and CDR2 is SQIVND in the germline V gene (reference sequence). The length of the CDR3 is 15 residues. The CDR3 DNA follows: TGTGCCAGTAGTATGATGGGGGTCAAAGATTCACCCCTCCACTTT. Translation gives CASSMMGVKDSPLHF. The full variable domain, completed using reference TRBV19 and TRBJ1-6, is DGGITQSPKYLFRKEGQNVTLSCEQNLNHDAMYWYRQDPGQGLRLIYYSQIVNDFQKGDIAEGYSVSREKKESFPLTVTSAQKNPTAFYLCASSMMGVKDSPLHFGNGTRLTVT.

CDR3 region: CASSPYRGQAGANVLTF. The CDR3 region has the DNA TGTGCCAGCAGTCCGTACAGGGGTCAGGCCGGGGCCAACGTCCTGACTTTC. The chain recombines TRBV27 with TRBJ2-6; 7 nucleotides align to TRBD1. V gave up 5 bases and J gave up 4 bases; unmatched junction bases: 11. Looked up from germline, CDR1 is MNHEY and CDR2 is SMNVEV (reference sequence). The CDR3 is made up of 17 amino acids.

The chain links TRBV4-1 to TRBJ2-2; 14 nucleotides align to TRBD2. In germline, CDR1 is MGHRA, CDR2 YSYEKL. Trimming took 1 base from V and 5 from J; bases not matched to a gene: 3. This CDR3 comprises 17 residues. The CDR3 DNA sequence: TGCGCCAGCAGCCAAGGGACTAGCGGGAGGAAGACCGGGGAGCTGTTTTTT. Its translation is CASSQGTSGRKTGELFF.

The chain joins TRBV5-1 to TRBJ1-1; TRBD1 agrees at 9 bases. The germline CDR1 and CDR2 sequences are SGHRS and YFSETQ. The CDR3 length is 16 residues. With 4 bases clipped from V and 1 base from J, the junction kept 8 bases outside the gene matches. The CDR3 DNA reads TGCGCCAGCAGCGATCCCGGACAGGGGTGGAACACTGAAGCTTTCTTT. Amino acid sequence: CASSDPGQGWNTEAFF. The entire variable domain, with the rest obtained from reference TRBV5-1 and TRBJ1-1, is as follows: KAGVTQTPRYLIKTRGQQVTLSCSPISGHRSVSWYQQTPGQGLQFLFEYFSETQRNKGNFPGRFSGRQFSNSRSEMNVSTLELGDSALYLCASSDPGQGWNTEAFFGQGTRLTVV.

This sequence joins TRBV28 and TRBJ1-1; D unclear. Germline V gives CDR1 MDHEN, CDR2 SYDVKM. V was shortened by 5 bases and J by 8 bases, with 21 bases between the two germline ends. There are 15 residues in the CDR3. DNA of the CDR3: TGTGCCAGCAGTCCCCCGGCCCCCAGACATTTCGAAGCTTTCTTT. This encodes CASSPPAPRHFEAFF.

The chain recombines TRBV5-1 with TRBJ1-3, with D possibly being TRBD1 (5 bases). Germline V lookup: CDR1 SGHRS, CDR2 YFSETQ. V lost 3 bases and J lost 1, with 11 bases in between. The CDR3 contains 15 residues. CDR3 nucleotides: TGCGCCAGCAGCTCCTGGGGCGTTTCTGGAAACACCATATATTTT. It yields the protein CASSSWGVSGNTIYF.

The chain has TRBV7-8 and TRBJ2-1; 16 bases are shared with TRBD2. The CDR3 extends over 17 amino acids. CDR1 and CDR2 from the germline V gene are SGHVS and FQNEAQ. With 7 bases clipped from V and 5 bases from J, the junction kept 8 bases outside the gene matches. The CDR3: CASNRGLAGGPDNEQFF. The CDR3 nucleotides read TGTGCCAGCAACAGGGGACTAGCGGGAGGGCCAGACAATGAGCAGTTCTTC. Based on the CDR3 plus reference TRBV7-8 and TRBJ2-1, the full variable domain is GAGVSQSPRYKVAKRGQDVALRCDPISGHVSLFWYQQALGQGPEFLTYFQNEAQLDKSGLPSDRFFAERPEGSVSTLKIQRTQQEDSAVYLCASNRGLAGGPDNEQFFGPGTRLTVL.

This clone appeared once. The chain recombines TRBV7-9 with TRBJ1-3; no reliable D call. The V end was cut by 2 bases, the J end by 1 base, with 6 bases between. Germline CDR1 reads SEHNR; CDR2 reads FQNEAQ (reference sequence). The CDR3 has 14 amino acids. CDR3 loop: CASSLFGSGNTIYF. CDR3 DNA sequence: TGTGCCAGCAGCTTATTTGGGTCTGGAAACACCATATATTTT.

The rearrangement joins TRBV28 to TRBJ2-4; 7 bases fit TRBD1. This CDR3 comprises 15 residues. The germline gives CDR1 MDHEN, CDR2 SYDVKM. The J segment lost 0 bases and the V segment lost 5 bases, leaving 4 bases of the junction unmatched. CDR3 nucleotide sequence: TGTGCCAGCAGTCTTGACAGGGAAGCCAAAAACATTCAGTACTTC. Protein: CASSLDREAKNIQYF.

The chain has TRBV6-5 and TRBJ1-2; TRBD1 agrees at 7 bases. CDR1 and CDR2 (germline): MNHEY, SVGAGI. The V and J ends lost 6 bases and 4 bases, in that order; junction bases with no gene match: 8. The CDR3 covers 14 residues. CDR3 amino acids: CASSLSQGSYGYTF. DNA for the CDR3: TGTGCCAGCAGCTTATCACAGGGGAGCTATGGCTACACCTTC.

In this sample, this clone turned up once. The V and J genes are TRBV7-3 and TRBJ2-3; 8 bases align to TRBD2. J was trimmed by 4 bases and V by 2 bases; bases with no gene match: 5. CDR3 length equals 15 residues. Germline V lookup: CDR1 SGHTA, CDR2 FQGTGA. CDR3 residues: CASSLSGRGADTQYF. In DNA, the CDR3 is TGTGCCAGCAGCTTATCCGGGCGGGGGGCAGATACGCAGTATTTT.

The J gene is TRBJ1-2, the V gene TRBV28; D call uncertain. This CDR3 has 12 amino acids. Germline lookup yields CDR1 MDHEN and CDR2 SYDVKM. V shed 2 bases and J shed 5 bases, with 6 bases lying between them. The CDR3 DNA sequence: TGTGCCAGCAGTTTAAAGACATATGGCTACACCTTC. Protein: CASSLKTYGYTF.

The chain has TRBV7-9 and TRBJ2-1, with D uncertain. The CDR3 loop spans 14 amino acids. Trimming shortened V by 1 base and J by 7 bases, and 11 bases separated the two germline ends. From germline, CDR1 is SEHNR and CDR2 FQNEAQ (reference sequence). Here the CDR3 reads CASSLGALRNEQFF. CDR3 nucleotides: TGTGCCAGCAGCTTAGGCGCACTCCGAAATGAGCAGTTCTTC.

A single count supports this clone. This chain connects TRBV15 to TRBJ2-3; D ambiguous. CDR3 size: 14 residues. CDR1 is LNHNV and CDR2 is YYDKDF in the germline V gene (reference sequence). The V and J ends lost 0 bases and 1 base respectively, with 5 bases between them. The CDR3, as DNA: TGTGCCACCAGCAGAGATCTGGGCACAGATACGCAGTATTTT. Its translation is CATSRDLGTDTQYF.

This clone occurred a few times. The V and J genes are TRBV27 and TRBJ2-1, with D possibly TRBD1 on 6 matching bases. Germline lookup yields CDR1 MNHEY and CDR2 SMNVEV (reference sequence). The V and J ends lost 5 bases and 9 bases respectively, with 17 bases between them. This CDR3 comprises 14 residues. The CDR3 loop reads CASSPRGGEAEQFF. The DNA of the CDR3 is TGTGCCAGCAGTCCCCGAGGGGGAGAAGCTGAGCAGTTCTTC.

This chain links TRBV28 with TRBJ2-7; TRBD1 matches at 10 bases. V shed 6 bases and J 0 bases; nucleotides not matched to a gene: 5. This CDR3 contains 15 residues. Germline V gene data show CDR1 as MDHEN and CDR2 as SYDVKM. CDR3 nucleotide sequence: TGTGCCAGCAGGCCGGGACAGGGGAGCTCCTACGAGCAGTACTTC. Its translation is CASRPGQGSSYEQYF.